The sequence of this T cell receptor beta chain was determined in a study of T-cell memory formation after mild COVID-19 (dated by TCRdb to about 2021). About the study as a whole: TCR sequence clusters from the two donors were found to be largely donor specific. In a couple of donors, T-cell clones that expanded and contracted after mild COVID-19 were tracked by sequencing TCRalpha and TCRbeta repertoires over time. The cohort was made up of two young adult volunteers, one female and one male, who were previously healthy. General study outcomes and caveats: Only two mild cases were covered by the study, and larger cohorts that include severe cases with pre-infection samples were considered necessary. Whether the second-wave clones peaking on day 37 were SARS-CoV-2 specific was not confirmed. Some responding clones were found in pre-infection memory, which suggests that pre-existing cross-reactive memory T cells took part in the SARS-CoV-2 response. Clones contracting from day 15 to 85 had balanced CD4/CD8 phenotypes, while a second wave expanding from day 15 to 37 was biased towards CD4+. Contracting CD4+ clones were found mainly in CM and EM memory subsets, while CD8+ clones were enriched in EMRA.

V is pared back by 2 bases and J by 1 base, with 12 bases lying between the germline termini. The CDR3 covers 15 residues, taking in both the cysteine and the phenylalanine. Only CDR3 DNA is held: 45 bases, read in frame from base 1. Per the germline V gene (reference sequence), SGHNT is the CDR1 and YYREEE is the CDR2. Instrument on record: Illumina NovaSeq 6000. Using 5'RACE with constant-segment primers, TCRalpha and TCRbeta cDNA libraries were constructed, with sample barcodes and unique molecular identifiers added in the process. Trizol reagent was used to extract RNA from every sample. Libraries were amplified in two PCR steps, with a second sample barcode and Illumina TruSeq adapters added in the second step. Sequencing of libraries was performed on an Illumina NovaSeq with 2 x 150 bp paired-end reads. As for how the authors treated the data: With migec v1.2.7, reads were demultiplexed and then collapsed into UMI-guided consensus sequences. With mixcr v2.1.11, UMI consensuses were aligned to TRA and TRB V and J templates and assembled into clonotypes. Clonotypes were classified as expanded or contracted when called significant by both edgeR and NoisET, with noise models trained on biological replicates. For edgeR calls, the cutoffs were a false discovery rate-adjusted p below 0.01 and a log2 fold-change threshold of 1. PCA with hierarchical clustering of max-normalized trajectories of the 1000 most abundant clonotypes was used as exploratory dynamics analysis. The CD4 or CD8 phenotype of responding clones was assigned using the separately sequenced CD4+ and CD8+ repertoires. Using fastp at Q25 and MiXCR, TCRdb reprocessed the public reads and kept productive beta chains. Merged by CDR3 protein, the rows form single entries marked with the most common genes and DNA. What appears here as the V and J calls and clone size reflects TCRdb's work, not the paper's. The sample table holds under 300,000 distinct CDR3 sequences, of which approximately 10% were seen once. The top ten clones comprise roughly a fifth of the sample.

This clonotype was counted at least ten times. Its recognized antigen is unknown. No quality values exist for individual bases; no much larger clone is one base distant. PBMCs were isolated by Ficoll-Paque density gradient centrifugation. Recombination linked TRBV5-4 to TRBJ1-1; D gene: possibly TRBD1, on 5 matching bases. The sequencing input was PBMCs or a T cell subset sorted from them (not recorded which). This clonotype was obtained from a man between 18 and 35 years old who had mild COVID-19 (a few samples of this study predate the infection). The sample titles of this study are shuffled in the database, so cell type and time point are left out; the donor was told from shared clones. The CDR3 region: CASSFQGVGNTEAFF. The sequenced DNA is TGTGCCAGCAGCTTCCAGGGAGTAGGGAACACTGAAGCTTTCTTT. With the rest looked up from the reference TRBV5-4 and TRBJ1-1 genes rather than sequenced, the full variable domain is ETGVTQSPTHLIKTRGQQVTLRCSSQSGHNTVSWYQQALGQGPQFIFQYYREEENGRGNFPPRFSGLQFPNYSSELNVNALELDDSALYLCASSFQGVGNTEAFFGQGTRLTVV.